This T cell receptor (beta chain) was documented in a study of cytotoxic CD8 clonotypes in ibrutinib-treated CLL. Looking at the study overall: Researchers reported 11 relapsed/refractory and under 16 treatment-naive patients, 17 of them IGHV unmutated. Mean productive templates were approximately 230,000; mean productive rearrangements were 94,082. Partial responses totalled approximately 24 and complete responses 2; after median around 72 months, about 14 remained remitted and roughly twelve progressed. General study findings and limits: Stable or contracted on treatment, public clonotypes were also uncommon.

Germline V lookup: CDR1 KGHSH, CDR2 LQKENI. Trimming left V 4 bases short and J 0 bases short, with 16 bases between. The CDR3 loop spans 17 amino acids. The data were produced by immunoSEQ multiplex PCR, yet TCRdb's version contains in-frame clones alone and is incomplete. Here the sample spans over 25,000 clones, about three fifths being singletons. This clone was observed a handful of times. Its antigen is undetermined. The sequencing here drew on PBMCs, taken before ibrutinib treatment. The TCR comes from a human donor with chronic lymphocytic leukemia. The chain carries TRBV18 and TRBJ1-5; D perhaps matches TRBD1 (5 bases). In DNA, the CDR3 is TGTGCCAGCTCACGATATCTGACAGACAATAGCAATCAGCCCCAGCATTTT. Its protein is CASSRYLTDNSNQPQHF.